This T cell receptor beta chain was identified in a study of blood T cell repertoires in COVID-19. In the study overall: The study drew acute and convalescent COVID-19 samples from the United States, Italy and Spain. In each case, the material was cDNA or gDNA derived from T cells, B-cell-depleted T cells, or PBMCs.

Germline CDR1 is SGHTA and CDR2 is FQGNSA. This CDR3 is built from 17 residues. Trimming cost V 1 base and J 0 bases; bases outside gene matches: 8. Original processing methods: Estimation of nucleated cell counts relied on the amplification of reference gene primers. This table comes from immunoSEQ multiplex PCR, and its TCRdb copy is limited to in-frame clones, with some not included. D and trimming were read from the DNA, whereas the V and J calls and clone size are those reported in that table. Of 45,000 to 65,000 clones in the sample, roughly 88% were seen once. This TCR was sampled from a human donor in a cohort sampled during active COVID-19. V is TRBV7-2 and J is TRBJ2-7; 8 bases are shared with TRBD2. The sequenced material came from peripheral blood. The CDR3 reads CASSLVERGTSSYEQYF. The DNA for the CDR3 is TGTGCCAGCAGCTTAGTAGAGCGGGGGACCAGCTCCTACGAGCAGTACTTC.